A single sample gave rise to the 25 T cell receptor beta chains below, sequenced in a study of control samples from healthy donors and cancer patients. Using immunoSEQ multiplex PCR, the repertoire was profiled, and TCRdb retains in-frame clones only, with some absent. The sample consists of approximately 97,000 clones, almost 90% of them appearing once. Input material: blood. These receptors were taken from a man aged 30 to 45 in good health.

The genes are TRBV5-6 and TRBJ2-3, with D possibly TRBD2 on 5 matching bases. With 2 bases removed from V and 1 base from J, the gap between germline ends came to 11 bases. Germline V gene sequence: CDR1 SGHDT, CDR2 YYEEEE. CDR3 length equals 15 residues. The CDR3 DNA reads TGTGCCAGCAGCTTTGAGGGATGGGGCACAGATACGCAGTATTTT. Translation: CASSFEGWGTDTQYF.

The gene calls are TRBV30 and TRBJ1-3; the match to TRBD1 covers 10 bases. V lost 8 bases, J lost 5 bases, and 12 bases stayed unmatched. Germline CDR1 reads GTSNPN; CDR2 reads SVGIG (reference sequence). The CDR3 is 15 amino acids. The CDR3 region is CALRRQGAIRNTIYF. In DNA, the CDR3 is TGTGCCCTACGAAGACAGGGGGCCATAAGAAACACCATATATTTT.

The CDR3 DNA is TGTGCCACCAGCAGAGTGCCCTATGCCCTAGCGGGCACAGATACGCAGTATTTT. Protein: CATSRVPYALAGTDTQYF. The gene calls are TRBV15 and TRBJ2-3; the match to TRBD2 covers 7 bases. Germline assignment: CDR1 LNHNV and CDR2 YYDKDF (reference sequence). J was trimmed by 1 base and V by 1 base; bases with no gene match: 11. This CDR3 region has 18 residues.

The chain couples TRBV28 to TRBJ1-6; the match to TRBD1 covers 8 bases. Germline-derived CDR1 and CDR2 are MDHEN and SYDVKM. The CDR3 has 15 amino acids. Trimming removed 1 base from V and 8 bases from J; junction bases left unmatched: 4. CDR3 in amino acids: CASSLSAGGYSPLHF. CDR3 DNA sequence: TGTGCCAGCAGTTTATCCGCAGGGGGCTATTCACCCCTCCACTTT.

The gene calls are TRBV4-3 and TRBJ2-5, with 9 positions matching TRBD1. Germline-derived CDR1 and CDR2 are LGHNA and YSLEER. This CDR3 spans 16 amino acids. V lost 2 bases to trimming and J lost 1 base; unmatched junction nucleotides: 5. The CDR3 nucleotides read TGCGCCAGCAGCCAAAACACAGGGGGCGGCCAAGAGACCCAGTACTTC. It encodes CASSQNTGGGQETQYF.

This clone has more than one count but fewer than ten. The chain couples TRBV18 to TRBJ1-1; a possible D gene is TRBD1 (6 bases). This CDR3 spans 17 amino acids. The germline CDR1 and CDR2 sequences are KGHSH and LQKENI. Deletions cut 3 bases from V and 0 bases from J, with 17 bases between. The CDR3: CASSPAAGAIMNTEAFF. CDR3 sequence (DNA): TGTGCCAGCTCACCGGCGGCAGGGGCAATAATGAACACTGAAGCTTTCTTT.

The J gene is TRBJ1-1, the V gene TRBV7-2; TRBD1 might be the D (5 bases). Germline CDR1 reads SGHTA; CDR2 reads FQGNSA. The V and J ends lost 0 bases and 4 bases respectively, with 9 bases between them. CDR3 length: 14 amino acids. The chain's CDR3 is CASSLAGAGTEAFF. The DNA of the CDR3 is TGTGCCAGCAGCTTAGCTGGGGCCGGCACTGAAGCTTTCTTT.

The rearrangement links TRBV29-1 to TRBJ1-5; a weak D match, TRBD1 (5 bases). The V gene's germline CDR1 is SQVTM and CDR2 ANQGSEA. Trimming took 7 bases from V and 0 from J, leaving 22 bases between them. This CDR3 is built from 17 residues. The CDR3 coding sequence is TGCAGCGCTCGTCTTCGTGGGGACCGGTATAGCAATCAGCCCCAGCATTTT. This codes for CSARLRGDRYSNQPQHF. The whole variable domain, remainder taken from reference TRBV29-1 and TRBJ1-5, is SAVISQKPSRDICQRGTSLTIQCQVDSQVTMMFWYRQQPGQSLTLIATANQGSEATYESGFVIDKFPISRPNLTFSTLTVSNMSPEDSSIYLCSARLRGDRYSNQPQHFGDGTRLSIL.

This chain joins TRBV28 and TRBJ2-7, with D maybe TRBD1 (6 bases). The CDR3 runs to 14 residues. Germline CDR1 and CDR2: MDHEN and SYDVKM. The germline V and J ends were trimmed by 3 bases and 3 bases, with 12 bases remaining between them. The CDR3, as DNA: TGTGCCAGCAGTTTTCCCGGGACAAGCTACGAGCAGTACTTC. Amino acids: CASSFPGTSYEQYF. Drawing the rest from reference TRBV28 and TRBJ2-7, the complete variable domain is DVKVTQSSRYLVKRTGEKVFLECVQDMDHENMFWYRQDPGLGLRLIYFSYDVKMKEKGDIPEGYSVSREKKERFSLILESASTNQTSMYLCASSFPGTSYEQYFGPGTRLTVT.

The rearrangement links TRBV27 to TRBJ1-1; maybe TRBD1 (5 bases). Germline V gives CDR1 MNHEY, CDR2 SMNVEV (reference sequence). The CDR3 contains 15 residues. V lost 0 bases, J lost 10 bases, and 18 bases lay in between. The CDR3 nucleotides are TGTGCCAGCAGTTTATCGGAAGGGGTGCGGCGGAGAGCTTTCTTT. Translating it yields CASSLSEGVRRRAFF.

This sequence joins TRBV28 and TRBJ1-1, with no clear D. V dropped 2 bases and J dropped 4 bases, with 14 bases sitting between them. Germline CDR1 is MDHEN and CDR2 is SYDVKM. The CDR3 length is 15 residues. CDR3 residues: CASSLRRPPSTEAFF. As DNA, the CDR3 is TGTGCCAGCAGTTTACGCAGGCCACCTAGCACTGAAGCTTTCTTT. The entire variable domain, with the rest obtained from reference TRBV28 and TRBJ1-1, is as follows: DVKVTQSSRYLVKRTGEKVFLECVQDMDHENMFWYRQDPGLGLRLIYFSYDVKMKEKGDIPEGYSVSREKKERFSLILESASTNQTSMYLCASSLRRPPSTEAFFGQGTRLTVV.

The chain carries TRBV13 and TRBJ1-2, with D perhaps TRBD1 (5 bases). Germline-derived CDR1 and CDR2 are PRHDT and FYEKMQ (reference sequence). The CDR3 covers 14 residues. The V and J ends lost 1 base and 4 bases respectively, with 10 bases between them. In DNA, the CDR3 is TGTGCCAGCAGCTTAGCAGGGTTGAGCTATGGCTACACCTTC. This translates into CASSLAGLSYGYTF. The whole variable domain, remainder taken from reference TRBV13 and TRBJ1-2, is AAGVIQSPRHLIKEKRETATLKCYPIPRHDTVYWYQQGPGQDPQFLISFYEKMQSDKGSIPDRFSAQQFSDYHSELNMSSLELGDSALYFCASSLAGLSYGYTFGSGTRLTVV.

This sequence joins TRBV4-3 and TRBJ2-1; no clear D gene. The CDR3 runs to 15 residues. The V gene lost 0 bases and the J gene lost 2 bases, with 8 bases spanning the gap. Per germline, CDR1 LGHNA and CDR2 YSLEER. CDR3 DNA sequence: TGCGCCAGCAGCCAAGAACACGAGGCCTACAATGAGCAGTTCTTC. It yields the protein CASSQEHEAYNEQFF.

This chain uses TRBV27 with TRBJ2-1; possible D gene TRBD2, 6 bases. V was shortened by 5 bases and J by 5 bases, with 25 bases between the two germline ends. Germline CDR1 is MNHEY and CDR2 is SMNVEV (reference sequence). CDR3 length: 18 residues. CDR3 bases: TGTGCCAGCAGTCTATACTCCCCCGGGGTAGCGGTTGACAATGAGCAGTTCTTC. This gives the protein CASSLYSPGVAVDNEQFF.

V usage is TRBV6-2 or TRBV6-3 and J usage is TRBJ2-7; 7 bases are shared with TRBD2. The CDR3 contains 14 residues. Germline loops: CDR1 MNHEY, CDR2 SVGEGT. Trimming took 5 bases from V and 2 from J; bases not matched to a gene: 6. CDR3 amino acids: CASSRERDTYEQYF. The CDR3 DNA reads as TGTGCCAGCAGTCGGGAGCGGGATACCTACGAGCAGTACTTC.

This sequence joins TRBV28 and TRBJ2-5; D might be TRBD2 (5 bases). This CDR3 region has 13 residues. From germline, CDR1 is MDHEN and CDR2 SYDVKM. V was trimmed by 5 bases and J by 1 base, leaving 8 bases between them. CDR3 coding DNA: TGTGCCAGCAGTCAAACTAGCCAAGAGACCCAGTACTTC. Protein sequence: CASSQTSQETQYF.

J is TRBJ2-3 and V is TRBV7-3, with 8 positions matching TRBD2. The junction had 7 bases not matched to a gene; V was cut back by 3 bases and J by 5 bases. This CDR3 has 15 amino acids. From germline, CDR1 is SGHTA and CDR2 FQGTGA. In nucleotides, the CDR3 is TGTGCCAGCAGCTTCTCGGGGACTAGGGGAGATACGCAGTATTTT. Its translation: CASSFSGTRGDTQYF.

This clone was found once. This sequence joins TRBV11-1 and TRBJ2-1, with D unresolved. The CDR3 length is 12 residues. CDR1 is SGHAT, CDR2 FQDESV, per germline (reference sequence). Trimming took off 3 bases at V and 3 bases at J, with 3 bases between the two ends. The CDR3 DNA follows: TGTGCCAGCAGCTTTCGCTACAATGAGCAGTTCTTC. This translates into CASSFRYNEQFF. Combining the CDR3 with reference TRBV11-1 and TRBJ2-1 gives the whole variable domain EAEVAQSPRYKITEKSQAVAFWCDPISGHATLYWYRQILGQGPELLVQFQDESVVDDSQLPKDRFSAERLKGVDSTLKIQPAELGDSAMYLCASSFRYNEQFFGPGTRLTVL.

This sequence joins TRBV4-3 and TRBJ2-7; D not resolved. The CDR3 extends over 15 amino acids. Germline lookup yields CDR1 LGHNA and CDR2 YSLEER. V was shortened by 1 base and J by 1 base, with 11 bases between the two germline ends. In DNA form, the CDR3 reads TGCGCCAGCAGCCAAGTGGTTTGGCCATCCTACGAGCAGTACTTC. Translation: CASSQVVWPSYEQYF.

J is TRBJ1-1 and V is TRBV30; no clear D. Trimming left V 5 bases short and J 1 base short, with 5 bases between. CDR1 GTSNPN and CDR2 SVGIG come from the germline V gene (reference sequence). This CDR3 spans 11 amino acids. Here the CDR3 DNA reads TGTGCCTGGGGGGAGAACACTGAAGCTTTCTTT. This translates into CAWGENTEAFF.

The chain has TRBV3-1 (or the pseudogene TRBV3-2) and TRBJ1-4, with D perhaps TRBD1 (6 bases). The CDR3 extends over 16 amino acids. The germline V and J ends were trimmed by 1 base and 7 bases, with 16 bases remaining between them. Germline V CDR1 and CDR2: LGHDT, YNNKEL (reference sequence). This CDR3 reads CASSQGRGLGSEKLFF. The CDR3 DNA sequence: TGTGCCAGCAGCCAAGGCAGGGGCCTCGGGAGTGAAAAACTGTTTTTT.

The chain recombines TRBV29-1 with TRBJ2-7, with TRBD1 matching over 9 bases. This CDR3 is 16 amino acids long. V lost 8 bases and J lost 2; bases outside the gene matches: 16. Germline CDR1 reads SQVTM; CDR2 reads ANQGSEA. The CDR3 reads CSQIKREGQGTYEQYF. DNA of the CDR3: TGCAGCCAGATCAAAAGGGAGGGACAGGGCACCTACGAGCAGTACTTC.

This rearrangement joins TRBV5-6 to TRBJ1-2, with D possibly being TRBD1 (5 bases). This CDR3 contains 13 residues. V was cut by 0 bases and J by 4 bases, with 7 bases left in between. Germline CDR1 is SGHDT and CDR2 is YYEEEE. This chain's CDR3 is CASSLARAYGYTF. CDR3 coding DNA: TGTGCCAGCAGCTTGGCCAGGGCCTATGGCTACACCTTC.

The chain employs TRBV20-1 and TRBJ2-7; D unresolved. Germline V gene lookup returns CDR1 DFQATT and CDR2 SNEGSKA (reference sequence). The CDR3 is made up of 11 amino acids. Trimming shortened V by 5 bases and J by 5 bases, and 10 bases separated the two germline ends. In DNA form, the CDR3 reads TGCAGTGCTCTAGGCCCCCACGAGCAGTACTTC. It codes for CSALGPHEQYF.

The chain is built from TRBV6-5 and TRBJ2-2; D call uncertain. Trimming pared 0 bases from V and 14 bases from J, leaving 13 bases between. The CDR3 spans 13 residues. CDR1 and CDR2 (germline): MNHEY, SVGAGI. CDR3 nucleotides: TGTGCCAGCAGTTACTCAGGCAGAGCTGGTCTGTTTTTT. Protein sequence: CASSYSGRAGLFF.